Below are 25 T cell receptor beta chains sequenced from a single sample in a study of metastatic and nonmetastatic thyroid tumors. None of the patients had undergone any treatment ahead of thyroid surgery. With MiXCR, TCRdb reprocessed the PCR reads. The sample has 25,000 to 35,000 clones, 4% to 5% seen once. Sequencing was done on a sample of blood. These receptors originate from a female donor with papillary thyroid cancer or a benign thyroid nodule (not recorded which). Some clones in this sample may be carry-over from other donors' samples.

In this sample, this clone turned up a few times. The genes are TRBV6-1 and TRBJ1-5; D may be TRBD1 (5 bases). With 10 bases removed from V and 4 bases from J, the gap between germline ends came to 14 bases. CDR3 length: 13 residues. Per germline, CDR1 MNHNS and CDR2 SASEGT. Written as DNA, the CDR3 is TGTGCCACCGACCGGGACGGGAATCAGCCCCAGCATTTT. As protein: CATDRDGNQPQHF.

This chain uses TRBV6-2 or TRBV6-3 with TRBJ2-7; 10 bases are shared with TRBD2. Per the germline V gene, CDR1 is MNHEY and CDR2 is SVGEGT. CDR3 length: 14 amino acids. V shed 4 bases, J shed 6 bases, and the junction held 6 bases outside the gene matches. CDR3 in amino acids: CASSWSGRASEQYF. As DNA, the CDR3 is TGTGCCAGCAGTTGGAGCGGGAGGGCCTCCGAGCAGTACTTC.

This clone has at least ten counts. At the DNA level, this CDR3 is encoded by other sequences in the same sample as well. This chain joins TRBV10-2 and TRBJ2-7; tentative D call: TRBD2 (6 bases). Looked up from germline, CDR1 is WSHSY and CDR2 is SAAADI. This CDR3 spans 15 amino acids. Trimming took off 11 bases at V and 3 bases at J, with 23 bases between the two ends. The CDR3 loop reads CAVQRGAVRGYEQYF. DNA for the CDR3: TGCGCCGTTCAGAGGGGAGCGGTGCGGGGCTACGAGCAGTACTTC.

About this clone: One end of the junction fails to match germline, which may point to a read error. DNA for the CDR3: TGTGCCAGCAGTTACTCGCACAGGGGAGAGACACAGTACTTC. Its protein product is CASSYSHRGETQYF. The chain joins TRBV6-2 or TRBV6-3 to TRBJ2-5, with 7 positions matching TRBD1. The CDR3 sequence is 14 residues long. CDR1 is MNHEY, CDR2 SVGEGT, per germline.

As for this clone: Likely a read error: the CDR3 ends without its conserved phenylalanine or tryptophan. The V call is TRBV7-2, the J call TRBJ2-1; 8 bases match TRBD2. The CDR3 totals 17 residues. With V trimmed by 0 bases and J by 0 bases, 4 bases remained unmatched. Per the germline V gene, CDR1 is SGHTA and CDR2 is FQGNSA. The CDR3 DNA reads as TGTGCCAGCAGCTTAGCGACTAGCGTAGGCTCCTACAATGAGCAGTTCTCC. Translated: CASSLATSVGSYNEQFS.

The V and J genes are TRBV20-1 and TRBJ2-7, with 8 bases identical to TRBD1. CDR3 length: 13 amino acids. Germline assignment: CDR1 DFQATT and CDR2 SNEGSKA (reference sequence). Losses at the gene ends were 4 bases for V and 3 bases for J; bases not matched to a gene: 5. The CDR3 reads CSAIPDRGYEQYF. CDR3 in DNA: TGCAGTGCTATCCCCGACAGGGGCTACGAGCAGTACTTC.

The sample holds many counts of this clone. J is TRBJ1-4 and V is TRBV28; possibly TRBD1 for D (5 bases). V shed 5 bases and J shed 4 bases, with 20 bases lying between them. Germline V lookup: CDR1 MDHEN, CDR2 SYDVKM. The CDR3 runs to 17 residues. The CDR3 bases are TGTGCCAGCAGTCCCCGGGGTTGGGGGAGGTATAATGAAAAACTGTTTTTT. Residues: CASSPRGWGRYNEKLFF.

The genes are TRBV6-2 or TRBV6-3 and TRBJ2-5, with D tentatively TRBD2 (6 bases). Trimming cost V 6 bases and J 4 bases, with 15 bases left between them. The germline CDR1 and CDR2 sequences are MNHEY and SVGEGT. The CDR3 has 14 amino acids. The CDR3 is CASSGGSEAETQYF. The CDR3 DNA reads TGTGCCAGCAGCGGAGGGTCGGAGGCAGAGACCCAGTACTTC.

Only a few counts were recorded for this clone. The gene calls are TRBV12-5 and TRBJ1-5; TRBD1 agrees at 8 bases. The V gene end was trimmed by 7 bases and the J gene end by 8 bases; junction bases not matched to a gene: 13. CDR3 length: 15 amino acids. Germline V lookup: CDR1 LGHNT, CDR2 FRNRAP. CDR3 in amino acids: CASVTDRGGNKPQHF. CDR3 sequence (DNA): TGTGCTAGTGTTACAGACAGGGGAGGGAATAAGCCCCAGCATTTT.

There are many counts of this clone. V gene TRBV11-2 combines with J gene TRBJ2-5; possibly TRBD1 for D (6 bases). The CDR3 length is 15 residues. Germline loops: CDR1 SGHAT, CDR2 FQNNGV. V was trimmed by 1 base and J by 0 bases, leaving 9 bases between them. CDR3 amino acids: CASSLGQANQETQYF. In DNA form, the CDR3 reads TGTGCCAGCAGCTTAGGACAGGCGAACCAAGAGACCCAGTACTTC. The full variable domain, completed using reference TRBV11-2 and TRBJ2-5, is EAGVAQSPRYKIIEKRQSVAFWCNPISGHATLYWYQQILGQGPKLLIQFQNNGVVDDSQLPKDRFSAERLKGVDSTLKIQPAKLEDSAVYLCASSLGQANQETQYFGPGTRLLVL.

This clone occurred many times. V gene TRBV6-2 or TRBV6-3 combines with J gene TRBJ2-5; 10 bases are shared with TRBD1. Germline V CDR1 and CDR2: MNHEY, SVGEGT. J gave up 6 bases and V 7 bases, and 8 bases lay outside the gene matches. CDR3 length: 14 amino acids. CDR3 DNA sequence: TGTGCCAGCACCGGTGGACAGGGGGTAAAGACCCAGTACTTC. This codes for CASTGGQGVKTQYF.

The CDR3 sequence is CASSSGLAGGPGCTDTQYF. The CDR3, as DNA: TGTGCCAGCAGTTCGGGACTAGCTGGAGGGCCGGGCTGCACAGATACGCAGTATTTT. This chain uses TRBV28 with TRBJ2-3; 9 nucleotides match TRBD2. Per germline, CDR1 MDHEN and CDR2 SYDVKM. This CDR3 region has 19 residues. Trimming took 4 bases from V and 1 from J; bases not matched to a gene: 15.

The chain links TRBV10-1 to TRBJ2-7, with D tentatively TRBD1 (6 bases). Trimming cost V 5 bases and J 5 bases, with 13 bases left between them. The CDR3 runs to 13 residues. CDR1 and CDR2 from the germline V gene are WNHNN and SYGVQD (reference sequence). In DNA form, the CDR3 reads TGCGCCAGCAGTCGGGACACCCTGGACGAGCAGTACTTC. The encoded protein is CASSRDTLDEQYF.

By frequency in the sample, this clone is medium-sized. The chain employs TRBV28 and TRBJ1-2; D uncertain. From germline, CDR1 is MDHEN and CDR2 SYDVKM. This CDR3 region has 9 residues. V dropped 6 bases and J dropped 7 bases, with 3 bases sitting between them. CDR3 sequence reads: CASRGGYTF. CDR3 nucleotide sequence: TGTGCCAGCAGGGGTGGCTACACCTTC.

The genes are TRBV28 and TRBJ1-6; maybe TRBD1 (5 bases). The germline V gene encodes CDR1 MDHEN and CDR2 SYDVKM. This CDR3 region has 15 residues. The germline V and J ends were trimmed by 5 bases and 4 bases, with 12 bases remaining between them. CDR3 bases: TGTGCCAGCAGTCCCTCGGGACGTTATAATTCACCCCTCCACTTT. This sequence encodes CASSPSGRYNSPLHF. The full variable domain, in which reference TRBV28 and TRBJ1-6 provide the parts outside the CDR3, is DVKVTQSSRYLVKRTGEKVFLECVQDMDHENMFWYRQDPGLGLRLIYFSYDVKMKEKGDIPEGYSVSREKKERFSLILESASTNQTSMYLCASSPSGRYNSPLHFGNGTRLTVT.

The V gene is TRBV14, the J gene TRBJ1-4, with TRBD1 matching 7 bases. The CDR3 is 16 residues long. Germline assignment: CDR1 SGHDN and CDR2 FVKESK. V lost 4 bases, J lost 5 bases, and 10 bases stayed unmatched. The DNA of the CDR3 is TGTGCCAGCAGCCGGTTCTGGGACAGTCGAAATGAAAAACTGTTTTTT. It translates to CASSRFWDSRNEKLFF. The variable domain in full, completed from reference TRBV14 and TRBJ1-4, reads EAGVTQFPSHSVIEKGQTVTLRCDPISGHDNLYWYRRVMGKEIKFLLHFVKESKQDESGMPNNRFLAERTGGTYSTLKVQPAELEDSGVYFCASSRFWDSRNEKLFFGSGTQLSVL.

The gene calls are TRBV24-1 and TRBJ2-1; 9 positions agree with TRBD1. The CDR3 has 15 amino acids. V shed 10 bases, J shed 0 bases, and the junction held 6 bases outside the gene matches. Per the germline V gene, CDR1 is KGHDR and CDR2 is SFDVKD. The DNA of the CDR3 is TGTGCCACAGACAGGGGGTCGAGCTCCTACAATGAGCAGTTCTTC. The encoded protein is CATDRGSSSYNEQFF.

This clone was counted many times. The chain has TRBV6-2 or TRBV6-3 and TRBJ2-1; D is ambiguous. The CDR3 sequence is 17 residues long. V lost 5 bases, J lost 7 bases, and 24 bases lay in between. Per germline, CDR1 MNHEY and CDR2 SVGEGT. CDR3 residues: CASSHPRRLGSRNEQFF. CDR3 sequence (DNA): TGTGCCAGCAGTCACCCCCGCCGGCTAGGTAGCAGAAATGAGCAGTTCTTC.

Turning to this clone: A much more abundant neighbour one base away suggests this may be a read error. The V gene is TRBV5-6, the J gene TRBJ2-5, with D perhaps assigned TRBD1 or TRBD2 (5 bases each). From germline, CDR1 is SGHDT and CDR2 YYEEEE. V was cut by 3 bases and J by 4 bases, with 16 bases left in between. CDR3 length equals 15 residues. The CDR3 sequence is CASSSRSLGGETQYF. CDR3 nucleotide sequence: TGTGCCAGCAGCTCCCGCTCGCTTGGGGGAGAGACCCAGTACTTC.

This clone was seen ten or more times. The chain links TRBV5-1 to TRBJ1-2, with D possibly matching TRBD1 (5 bases). V lost 0 bases and J lost 9, with 15 bases in between. The CDR3 runs 14 residues. The germline V gene has CDR1 SGHRS and CDR2 YFSETQ. The CDR3: CASSLGDGGYSYTF. The CDR3, as DNA: TGCGCCAGCAGCTTGGGGGACGGAGGGTATAGCTACACCTTC.

V usage is TRBV6-1 and J usage is TRBJ2-7; D unclear. Germline CDR1 reads MNHNS; CDR2 reads SASEGT. Between the trimmed V and J ends, which lost 2 bases and 8 bases, there was a span of 10 bases. This CDR3 has 12 residues. The CDR3 loop reads CASSELLSQQYF. The CDR3 DNA is TGTGCCAGCAGTGAACTCCTGTCCCAGCAGTACTTC.

The rearrangement links TRBV5-1 to TRBJ2-7, with a weak D call TRBD2 (7 bases). CDR3 length: 14 residues. Trimming removed 5 bases from V and 0 bases from J, with 12 bases in between. CDR1 SGHRS and CDR2 YFSETQ come from the germline V gene. The CDR3 region has the DNA TGCGCCAGCAGAACTCGGGGGGCCTCCTACGAGCAGTACTTC. It codes for CASRTRGASYEQYF. Complete variable domain (other parts from reference TRBV5-1 and TRBJ2-7): KAGVTQTPRYLIKTRGQQVTLSCSPISGHRSVSWYQQTPGQGLQFLFEYFSETQRNKGNFPGRFSGRQFSNSRSEMNVSTLELGDSALYLCASRTRGASYEQYFGPGTRLTVT.

In its sample, this clone was seen many times. The V call is TRBV19, the J call TRBJ1-2, with D maybe TRBD1 (6 bases). Trimming stripped 7 bases from V and 4 bases from J, with 16 bases between. In germline, CDR1 is LNHDA, CDR2 SQIVND (reference sequence). This CDR3 region has 14 residues. This CDR3 reads CASTVGAPSYGYTF. The CDR3 coding sequence is TGTGCCAGTACCGTGGGGGCTCCCTCCTATGGCTACACCTTC.

This clone was detected a few times. V usage is TRBV6-2 or TRBV6-3 and J usage is TRBJ2-1; 7 positions match TRBD2. The germline V gene encodes CDR1 MNHEY and CDR2 SVGEGT. The V and J ends lost 4 bases and 6 bases, in that order; junction bases with no gene match: 9. This CDR3 comprises 15 residues. The DNA for the CDR3 is TGTGCCAGCAGTTTACTTGCGGGAGTCAGCAATGAGCAGTTCTTC. It codes for CASSLLAGVSNEQFF.

The genes are TRBV27 and TRBJ2-3, with TRBD2 as a possible D gene (5 bases). CDR3 length: 14 amino acids. V dropped 7 bases and J dropped 0 bases, with 11 bases sitting between them. Germline loops: CDR1 MNHEY, CDR2 SMNVEV (reference sequence). CDR3 in DNA: TGTGCCAGCAAAGGACTTACTAGCACAGATACGCAGTATTTT. Translation gives CASKGLTSTDTQYF.